The entry that follows covers one TCR beta chain sequence. The antigen is undetermined. Germline loops: CDR1 SGHTA, CDR2 FQGNSA. The CDR3 contains 15 residues. The sample belongs to a study of CXCR3-negative and CXCR3-positive naive CD8 T cells. The study's findings and limits: More hydrophobic TRB CDR3s were found in CXCR3-positive naive cells than in CXCR3-negative naive cells.

The method, 5' RACE with UMI labels, was used to prepare the TRB cDNA libraries. From its re-call of the 5' RACE reads, TCRdb lists each CDR3 protein once, without DNA. In total, the table holds around 150,000 distinct CDR3 sequences. This clonotype was sampled from a human donor in good health. Some clones in this sample may be carry-over from other donors' samples. The specimen sequenced was naive CXCR3+ CD8+ T cells from blood. The sample's subset: CD45RO-CCR7+CD27+CD95- naive CD8+ T cells expressing CXCR3 (TNR3+). The chain carries TRBV7-2 and TRBJ1-1; the D gene TCRdb calls, TRBD1, cannot be checked with no DNA. CDR3 sequence: CASSLDGAQITEAFF.